The T cell receptor (beta chain) described here comes from a study of control samples from healthy donors and cancer patients. TCRdb keeps only in-frame clones here, not all; method: immunoSEQ multiplex PCR. This table holds about 130,000 clones, roughly 90% found once. This clone has only one observation. This CDR3 is built from 17 residues. From germline, CDR1 is SGHRS and CDR2 YFSETQ. The germline V and J ends were trimmed by 0 bases and 4 bases, with 19 bases remaining between them. This TCR was recovered from a man aged 18 to 35 in good health. Sequenced material: blood. The rearrangement links TRBV5-1 to TRBJ1-1, with D perhaps TRBD1 (6 bases). CDR3 sequence: CASSLDGRVGGATEAFF. CDR3 DNA: TGCGCCAGCAGCTTGGATGGGCGTGTAGGGGGGGCCACTGAAGCTTTCTTT. Using reference TRBV5-1 and TRBJ1-1 for the parts outside the CDR3, the full variable domain is KAGVTQTPRYLIKTRGQQVTLSCSPISGHRSVSWYQQTPGQGLQFLFEYFSETQRNKGNFPGRFSGRQFSNSRSEMNVSTLELGDSALYLCASSLDGRVGGATEAFFGQGTRLTVV.